This T cell receptor (beta chain) was identified in a study of early T cells in non-severe SARS-CoV-2 infection. TCRdb re-analysed the 5' RACE reads in MiXCR, keeping a single row per CDR3 protein. The sample includes tens of thousands of distinct CDR3 sequences, about 5.6% of them seen just once. This clonotype was recorded many times. CDR1 SGHRS and CDR2 YFSETQ come from the germline V gene. J gave up 4 bases and V 1 base, and 7 bases lay outside the gene matches. The CDR3 is made up of 16 amino acids. This chain links TRBV5-1 with TRBJ2-3, with 9 bases aligning to TRBD2. Sequences were obtained from whole blood. The sequence was obtained from an adult who was a healthcare worker with PCR-confirmed SARS-CoV-2 infection or an uninfected control (not recorded which). The CDR3 region has the DNA TGCGCCAGCAGCTTGTTGGCGGGGGGGCCGTCAGATACGCAGTATTTT. Translated, it gives CASSLLAGGPSDTQYF.